This T cell receptor (beta chain) was observed in a study of cytotoxic CD8 clonotypes in ibrutinib-treated CLL. Across the whole study: Among patients, around 25 responded partially and 2 completely; roughly 14 then stayed remitted and roughly 12 progressed after median about six years. Samples yielded averages of 255,043 productive templates and more than 90,000 productive rearrangements. Whole-study results and caveats: While tracking circulating CD8+ T-cell counts, baseline clonality exceeded that of age-matched healthy donors. Rising at ibrutinib response, clonality subsequently fell back toward baseline at progression.

Clones were sequenced by immunoSEQ multiplex PCR, and TCRdb holds only the in-frame ones, with some missing. The data contain 150,000 to 200,000 clones, 70% to 90% of them singletons. This clone appeared a single time. What it binds is not known. Germline CDR1 and CDR2: MNHEY and SVGAGI. The CDR3 is 15 residues long. Trimming left V 6 bases short and J 8 bases short, with 22 bases between. Sequences were derived from PBMCs, sampled at disease progression, from a patient treated with ibrutinib. The chain carries TRBV6-5 and TRBJ1-2; TRBD1 is a possible D gene (5 bases). The TCR comes from a human donor with chronic lymphocytic leukemia. The CDR3, as DNA: TGTGCCAGCAGCCGACAGCAGAGTGGATTGGGGGGCTACACCTTC. Translated: CASSRQQSGLGGYTF.